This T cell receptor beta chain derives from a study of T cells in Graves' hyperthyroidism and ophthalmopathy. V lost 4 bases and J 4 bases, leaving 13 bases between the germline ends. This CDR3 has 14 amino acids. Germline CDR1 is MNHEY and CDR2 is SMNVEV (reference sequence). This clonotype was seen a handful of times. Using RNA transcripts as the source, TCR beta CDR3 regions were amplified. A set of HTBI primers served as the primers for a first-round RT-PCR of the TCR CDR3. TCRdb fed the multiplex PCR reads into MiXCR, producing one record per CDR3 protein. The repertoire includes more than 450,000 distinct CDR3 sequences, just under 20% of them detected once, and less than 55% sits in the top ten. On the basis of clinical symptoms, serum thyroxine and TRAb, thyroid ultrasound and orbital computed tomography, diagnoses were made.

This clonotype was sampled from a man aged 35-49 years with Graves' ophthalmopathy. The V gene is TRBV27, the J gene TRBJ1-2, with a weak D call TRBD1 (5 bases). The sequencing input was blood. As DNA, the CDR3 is TGTGCCAGCAGTTCCACAGGACCTACCTATGGCTACACCTTC. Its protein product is CASSSTGPTYGYTF.